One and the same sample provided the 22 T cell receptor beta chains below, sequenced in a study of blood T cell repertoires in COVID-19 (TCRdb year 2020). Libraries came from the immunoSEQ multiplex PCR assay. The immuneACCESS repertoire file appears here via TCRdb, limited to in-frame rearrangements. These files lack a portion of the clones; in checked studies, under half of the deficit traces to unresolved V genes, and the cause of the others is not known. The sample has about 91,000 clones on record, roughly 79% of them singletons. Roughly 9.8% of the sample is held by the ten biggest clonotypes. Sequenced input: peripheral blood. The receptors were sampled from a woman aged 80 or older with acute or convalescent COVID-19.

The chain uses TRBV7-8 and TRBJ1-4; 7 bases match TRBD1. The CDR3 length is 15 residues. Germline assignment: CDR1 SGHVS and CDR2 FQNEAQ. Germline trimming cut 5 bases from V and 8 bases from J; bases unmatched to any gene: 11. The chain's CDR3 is CASSATGALGEKLFF. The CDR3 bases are TGTGCCAGCAGCGCCACAGGGGCCTTGGGGGAAAAACTGTTTTTT.

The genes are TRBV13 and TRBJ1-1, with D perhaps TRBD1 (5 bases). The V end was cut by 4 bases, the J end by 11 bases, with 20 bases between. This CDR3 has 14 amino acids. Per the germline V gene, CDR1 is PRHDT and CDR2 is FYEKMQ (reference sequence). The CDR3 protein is CASSSRGGLGVAFF. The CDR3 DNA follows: TGTGCCAGCAGCTCGAGGGGAGGGTTGGGGGTCGCTTTCTTT. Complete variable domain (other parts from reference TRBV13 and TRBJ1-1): AAGVIQSPRHLIKEKRETATLKCYPIPRHDTVYWYQQGPGQDPQFLISFYEKMQSDKGSIPDRFSAQQFSDYHSELNMSSLELGDSALYFCASSSRGGLGVAFFGQGTRLTVV.

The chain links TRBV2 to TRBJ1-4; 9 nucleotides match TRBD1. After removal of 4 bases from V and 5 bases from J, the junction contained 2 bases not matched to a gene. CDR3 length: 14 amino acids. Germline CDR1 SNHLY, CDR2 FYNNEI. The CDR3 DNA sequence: TGTGCCAGCAGTGCACAGGGGGCAAATGAAAAACTGTTTTTT. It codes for CASSAQGANEKLFF.

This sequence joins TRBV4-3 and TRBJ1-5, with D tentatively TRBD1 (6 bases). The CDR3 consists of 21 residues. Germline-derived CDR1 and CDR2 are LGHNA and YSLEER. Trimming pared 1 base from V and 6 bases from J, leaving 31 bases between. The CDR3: CASSQAALWWRQAEEGQPQHF. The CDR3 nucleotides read TGCGCCAGCAGCCAAGCCGCCCTCTGGTGGCGACAGGCGGAAGAGGGTCAGCCCCAGCATTTT.

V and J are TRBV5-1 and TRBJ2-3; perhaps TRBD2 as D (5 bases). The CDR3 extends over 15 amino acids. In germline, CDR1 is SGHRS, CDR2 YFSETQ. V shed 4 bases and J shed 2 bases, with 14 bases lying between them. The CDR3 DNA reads TGCGCCAGCAGCCCTAGTCCTCGGGACACAGATACGCAGTATTTT. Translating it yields CASSPSPRDTDTQYF.

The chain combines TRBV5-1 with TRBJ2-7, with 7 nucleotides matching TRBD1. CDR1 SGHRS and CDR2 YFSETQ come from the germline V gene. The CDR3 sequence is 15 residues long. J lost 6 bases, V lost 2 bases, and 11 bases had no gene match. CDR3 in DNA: TGCGCCAGCAGCTTTCCGGGACAGACCTCCGGCGAGCAGTACTTC. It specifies CASSFPGQTSGEQYF. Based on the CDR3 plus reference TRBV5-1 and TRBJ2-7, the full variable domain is KAGVTQTPRYLIKTRGQQVTLSCSPISGHRSVSWYQQTPGQGLQFLFEYFSETQRNKGNFPGRFSGRQFSNSRSEMNVSTLELGDSALYLCASSFPGQTSGEQYFGPGTRLTVT.

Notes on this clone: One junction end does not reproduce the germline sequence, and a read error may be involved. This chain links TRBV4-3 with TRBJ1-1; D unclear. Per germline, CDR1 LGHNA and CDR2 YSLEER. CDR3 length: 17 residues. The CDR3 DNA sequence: TGCGCCAGCAGCCAAGATCCCCCGACCGGGAGCAACAGTGAAGCTTTCTTT. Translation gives CASSQDPPTGSNSEAFF.

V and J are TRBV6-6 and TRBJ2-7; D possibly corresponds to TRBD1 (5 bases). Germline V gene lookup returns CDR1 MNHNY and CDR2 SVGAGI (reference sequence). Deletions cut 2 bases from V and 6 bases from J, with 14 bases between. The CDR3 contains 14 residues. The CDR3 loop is CASSYGETGAEQYF. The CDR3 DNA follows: TGTGCCAGCAGTTACGGGGAAACAGGCGCCGAGCAGTACTTC.

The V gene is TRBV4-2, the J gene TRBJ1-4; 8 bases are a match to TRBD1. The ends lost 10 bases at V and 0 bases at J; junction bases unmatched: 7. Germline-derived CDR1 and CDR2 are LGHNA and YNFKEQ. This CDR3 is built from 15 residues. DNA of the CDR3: TGTGCCACCGCCGGACAGGGAACAACTAATGAAAAACTGTTTTTT. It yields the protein CATAGQGTTNEKLFF.

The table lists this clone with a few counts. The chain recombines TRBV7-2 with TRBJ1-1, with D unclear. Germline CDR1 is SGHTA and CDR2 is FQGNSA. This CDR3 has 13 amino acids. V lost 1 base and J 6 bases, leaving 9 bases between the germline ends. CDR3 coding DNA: TGTGCCAGCAGCTTAGGTGAAGAGGCTGAAGCTTTCTTT. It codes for CASSLGEEAEAFF.

The CDR3, as DNA: TGTGCCTGGAGAACTCTAATGAACACTGAAGCTTTCTTT. Encoded protein: CAWRTLMNTEAFF. The chain is built from TRBV30 and TRBJ1-1; D is uncertain. The CDR3 extends over 13 amino acids. Germline V gives CDR1 GTSNPN, CDR2 SVGIG (reference sequence). V lost 3 bases, J lost 0 bases, and 8 bases lay in between.

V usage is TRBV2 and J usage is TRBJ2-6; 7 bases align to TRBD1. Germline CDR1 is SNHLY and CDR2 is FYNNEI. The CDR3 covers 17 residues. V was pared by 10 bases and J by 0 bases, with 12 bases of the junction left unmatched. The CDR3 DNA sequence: TGTGCCATCAATCGACAGGGTTTCCTCTCTGGGGCCAACGTCCTGACTTTC. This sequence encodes CAINRQGFLSGANVLTF.

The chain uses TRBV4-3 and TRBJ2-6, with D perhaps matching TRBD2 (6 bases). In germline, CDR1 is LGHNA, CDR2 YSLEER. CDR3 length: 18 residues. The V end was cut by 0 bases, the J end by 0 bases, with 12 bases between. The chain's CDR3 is CASSQDPIAASGANVLTF. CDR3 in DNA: TGCGCCAGCAGCCAAGACCCTATAGCGGCCTCTGGGGCCAACGTCCTGACTTTC.

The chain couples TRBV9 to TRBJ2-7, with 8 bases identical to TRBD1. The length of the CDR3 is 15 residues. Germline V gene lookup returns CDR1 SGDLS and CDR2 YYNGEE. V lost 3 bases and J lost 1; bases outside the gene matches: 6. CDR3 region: CASSEGTGSSYEQYF. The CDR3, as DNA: TGTGCCAGCAGCGAAGGGACAGGCTCTTCCTACGAGCAGTACTTC.

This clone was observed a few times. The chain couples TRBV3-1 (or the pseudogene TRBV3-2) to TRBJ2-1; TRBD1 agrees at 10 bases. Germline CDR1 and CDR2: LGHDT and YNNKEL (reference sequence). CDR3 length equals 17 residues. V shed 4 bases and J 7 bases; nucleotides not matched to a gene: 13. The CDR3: CASSRDRGKSGRNEQFF. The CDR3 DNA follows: TGTGCCAGCAGCCGGGACAGGGGAAAAAGTGGGAGGAATGAGCAGTTCTTC.

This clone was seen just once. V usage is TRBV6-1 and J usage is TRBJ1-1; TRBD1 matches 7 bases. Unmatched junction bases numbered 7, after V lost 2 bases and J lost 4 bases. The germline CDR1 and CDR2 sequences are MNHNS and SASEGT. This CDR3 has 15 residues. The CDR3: CASSEPLQGITEAFF. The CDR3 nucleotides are TGTGCCAGCAGTGAACCTCTACAGGGGATCACTGAAGCTTTCTTT.

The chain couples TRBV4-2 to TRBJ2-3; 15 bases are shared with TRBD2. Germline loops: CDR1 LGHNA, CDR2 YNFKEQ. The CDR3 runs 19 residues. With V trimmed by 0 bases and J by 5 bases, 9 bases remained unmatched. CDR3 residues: CASSQDPLPGLAGGDTQYF. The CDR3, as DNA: TGTGCCAGCAGCCAAGACCCTCTCCCGGGACTAGCGGGGGGAGATACGCAGTATTTT.

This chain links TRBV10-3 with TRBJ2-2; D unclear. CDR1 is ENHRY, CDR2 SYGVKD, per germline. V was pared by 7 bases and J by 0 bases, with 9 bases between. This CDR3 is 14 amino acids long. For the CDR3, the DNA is TGTGCCATCAAGGCGGCCGCGAACACCGGGGAGCTGTTTTTT. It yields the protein CAIKAAANTGELFF.

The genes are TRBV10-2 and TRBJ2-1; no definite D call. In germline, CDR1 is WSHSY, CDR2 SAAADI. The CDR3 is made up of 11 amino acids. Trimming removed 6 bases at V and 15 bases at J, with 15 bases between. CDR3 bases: TGCGCCAGCAGCCTCGCAACTCACCGGTTCTTC. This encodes CASSLATHRFF.

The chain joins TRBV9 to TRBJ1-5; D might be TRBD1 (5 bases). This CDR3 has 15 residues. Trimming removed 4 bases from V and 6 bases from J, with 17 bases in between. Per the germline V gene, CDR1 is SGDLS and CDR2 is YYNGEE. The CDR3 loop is CASSPDGGYVQPQHF. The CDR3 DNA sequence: TGTGCCAGCAGCCCAGACGGGGGGTACGTTCAGCCCCAGCATTTT.

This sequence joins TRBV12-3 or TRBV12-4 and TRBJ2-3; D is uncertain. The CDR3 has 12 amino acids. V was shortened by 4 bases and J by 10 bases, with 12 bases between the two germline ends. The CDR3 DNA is TGTGCCAGCAGTTCGACTCAGAGCCCGCAGTATTTT. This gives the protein CASSSTQSPQYF.

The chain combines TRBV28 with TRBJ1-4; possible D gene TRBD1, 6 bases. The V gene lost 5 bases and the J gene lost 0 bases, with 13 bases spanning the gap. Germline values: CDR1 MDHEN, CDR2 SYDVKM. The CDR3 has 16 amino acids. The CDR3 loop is CASSPWGGATNEKLFF. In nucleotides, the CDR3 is TGTGCCAGCAGTCCGTGGGGGGGCGCAACTAATGAAAAACTGTTTTTT.